The 18 T cell receptor beta chains below were found in one sample sequenced in a study of cytomegalovirus exposure and HLA in healthy donors. Both 60 Vbeta primers and 13 Jbeta primers went into the PCR. Produced via immunoSEQ multiplex PCR; TCRdb's table is partial and in-frame only. The sample lists 90,000 to 130,000 clones; about 61% were seen once. Input material: PBMCs. The receptors originated from a woman aged 30 to 39 in good health and CMV-seronegative.

The CDR3: CASNHRAPYGYTF. The CDR3 DNA sequence: TGTGCCAGCAACCACAGGGCGCCCTATGGCTACACCTTC. This chain connects TRBV6-6 to TRBJ1-2; tentative D call: TRBD1 (6 bases). Germline lookup yields CDR1 MNHNY and CDR2 SVGAGI (reference sequence). This CDR3 is built from 13 residues. Trimming shortened V by 7 bases and J by 4 bases, and 13 bases separated the two germline ends.

This clone has just a few counts. The rearrangement uses TRBV15 and TRBJ1-5; weak D call: TRBD1 (5 bases). The CDR3 runs to 13 residues. The V end lost 5 bases, the J end lost 3 bases, and 8 bases lay between the germline ends. Germline CDR1 reads LNHNV; CDR2 reads YYDKDF (reference sequence). The CDR3, as DNA: TGTGCCACCAGCTGGGGGGACAATCAGCCCCAGCATTTT. Translated: CATSWGDNQPQHF.

The rearrangement uses TRBV11-3 and TRBJ2-3; 8 bases are a match to TRBD2. Germline CDR1 reads SGHNT; CDR2 reads YENEEA. The CDR3 runs 15 residues. Unmatched junction bases numbered 10, after V lost 5 bases and J lost 6 bases. CDR3 DNA sequence: TGTGCCAGCAGCCAAGGACTAGCCGCCGGGGATACGCAGTATTTT. Its translation is CASSQGLAAGDTQYF. Complete variable domain (other parts from reference TRBV11-3 and TRBJ2-3): EAGVVQSPRYKIIEKKQPVAFWCNPISGHNTLYWYLQNLGQGPELLIRYENEEAVDDSQLPKDRFSAERLKGVDSTLKIQPAELGDSAVYLCASSQGLAAGDTQYFGPGTRLTVL.

The chain has TRBV7-2 and TRBJ2-5; no reliable D call. There are 15 residues in the CDR3. Germline V gene data show CDR1 as SGHTA and CDR2 as FQGNSA. Trimming removed 4 bases from V and 11 bases from J, with 23 bases in between. The CDR3 DNA sequence: TGTGCCAGCAGCTCCTCTTTTGGGCTGTATTCTGAGCAGTACTTC. Translated: CASSSSFGLYSEQYF.

The CDR3 loop is CASSPGAGAPYEQYF. DNA for the CDR3: TGTGCCAGCAGCCCCGGGGCAGGGGCCCCCTACGAGCAGTACTTC. This chain joins TRBV11-3 and TRBJ2-7; the D gene is possibly TRBD1 (6 bases). Trimming stripped 5 bases from V and 2 bases from J, with 16 bases between. The CDR3 length is 15 residues. Germline V lookup: CDR1 SGHNT, CDR2 YENEEA. Supplemented by reference TRBV11-3 and TRBJ2-7, the full variable domain reads EAGVVQSPRYKIIEKKQPVAFWCNPISGHNTLYWYLQNLGQGPELLIRYENEEAVDDSQLPKDRFSAERLKGVDSTLKIQPAELGDSAVYLCASSPGAGAPYEQYFGPGTRLTVT.

This clone was observed a handful of times. The rearrangement links TRBV18 to TRBJ2-7; the D is unclear. V lost 1 base to trimming and J lost 2 bases, with 12 bases between them. In germline, CDR1 is KGHSH, CDR2 LQKENI. This CDR3 has 15 residues. CDR3 nucleotides: TGTGCCAGCTCACCACTGGAACTATCCCCCTACGAGCAGTACTTC. This sequence encodes CASSPLELSPYEQYF.

This clone was observed a single time. The chain joins TRBV7-2 to TRBJ2-1; 9 bases are a match to TRBD1. The J segment lost 4 bases and the V segment lost 1 base, leaving 5 bases of the junction unmatched. CDR1 and CDR2 from the germline V gene are SGHTA and FQGNSA. This CDR3 comprises 16 residues. DNA of the CDR3: TGTGCCAGCAGCTTAGGTGGGACAGGGACTTACAATGAGCAGTTCTTC. It is translated as CASSLGGTGTYNEQFF.

The chain employs TRBV19 and TRBJ2-7; TRBD1 aligns across 9 bases. From germline, CDR1 is LNHDA and CDR2 SQIVND (reference sequence). This CDR3 spans 15 amino acids. V was pared by 7 bases and J by 2 bases, with 9 bases of the junction left unmatched. The CDR3 DNA reads as TGTGCCAGTACCCCGGGACAGGGAGTTACCTACGAGCAGTACTTC. Translation: CASTPGQGVTYEQYF.

The chain couples TRBV10-3 to TRBJ1-5; 7 bases are a match to TRBD1. Losses at the gene ends were 6 bases for V and 2 bases for J; bases not matched to a gene: 1. CDR1 ENHRY and CDR2 SYGVKD come from the germline V gene. CDR3 length: 13 residues. CDR3 protein: CAISGTGNQPQHF. The CDR3, as DNA: TGTGCCATCAGCGGGACAGGCAATCAGCCCCAGCATTTT.

This clone showed up just a few times. The chain carries TRBV5-1 and TRBJ2-2, with D maybe TRBD2 (6 bases). The CDR3 extends over 15 amino acids. Germline CDR1 and CDR2: SGHRS and YFSETQ. V lost 3 bases and J 2 bases, leaving 11 bases between the germline ends. The CDR3 DNA follows: TGCGCCAGCAGCTCGGGACTCCTTAACACCGGGGAGCTGTTTTTT. Its protein is CASSSGLLNTGELFF.

The rearrangement joins TRBV9 to TRBJ2-7; no definite D call. CDR1 is SGDLS and CDR2 is YYNGEE in the germline V gene. V was trimmed by 0 bases and J by 0 bases, leaving 7 bases between them. This CDR3 contains 14 residues. CDR3 sequence reads: CASSVDTISYEQYF. In nucleotides, the CDR3 is TGTGCCAGCAGCGTAGATACAATCTCCTACGAGCAGTACTTC.

This clone came up a few times. The chain combines TRBV6-6 with TRBJ2-1; perhaps TRBD2 as D (6 bases). CDR3 size: 16 residues. CDR1 MNHNY and CDR2 SVGAGI come from the germline V gene (reference sequence). V was clipped by 7 bases and J by 0 bases, with 16 bases between them. CDR3 amino acids: CASTRPRAGSYNEQFF. DNA of the CDR3: TGTGCCAGCACCCGCCCACGAGCGGGCTCCTACAATGAGCAGTTCTTC.

The V and J genes are TRBV27 and TRBJ2-1; no clear D gene. CDR3 size: 11 residues. The germline V and J ends were trimmed by 2 bases and 6 bases, with 2 bases remaining between them. CDR1 MNHEY and CDR2 SMNVEV come from the germline V gene (reference sequence). CDR3 in amino acids: CASSLLNEQFF. Written as DNA, the CDR3 is TGTGCCAGCAGTTTACTCAATGAGCAGTTCTTC.

The CDR3 bases are TGTGCCAGTAGTATTAAAGGTACTAGCGGACCTACTGAGCAGTACTTC. This encodes CASSIKGTSGPTEQYF. The chain uses TRBV19 and TRBJ2-7; 8 bases are a match to TRBD2. The CDR3 is 16 residues long. Per the germline V gene, CDR1 is LNHDA and CDR2 is SQIVND (reference sequence). V lost 3 bases and J lost 7; bases outside the gene matches: 14.

The V call is TRBV2, the J call TRBJ2-7; D may be TRBD1 (6 bases). V gave up 3 bases and J gave up 3 bases, with 12 bases separating them. The CDR3 sequence is 14 residues long. Germline CDR1 and CDR2: SNHLY and FYNNEI. In DNA, the CDR3 is TGTGCCAGCAGTGACATCAGGGGAAACTACGAGCAGTACTTC. This codes for CASSDIRGNYEQYF.

CDR3 nucleotide sequence: TGTGCCAGCAGTTCCACAGGGGGCCAAGTAGAGACCCAGTACTTC. It encodes CASSSTGGQVETQYF. The chain employs TRBV28 and TRBJ2-5; 9 nucleotides line up with TRBD1. Trimming removed 4 bases from V and 4 bases from J; junction bases left unmatched: 7. In germline, CDR1 is MDHEN, CDR2 SYDVKM. The CDR3 has 15 residues.

This clone showed up just once. The genes are TRBV7-3 and TRBJ1-2; D is possibly TRBD1 (5 bases). Germline V gene data show CDR1 as SGHTA and CDR2 as FQGTGA. The CDR3 spans 13 residues. V was trimmed by 2 bases and J by 2 bases, leaving 6 bases between them. As DNA, the CDR3 is TGTGCCAGCAGCTTACGACAGAACTATGGCTACACCTTC. It specifies CASSLRQNYGYTF. The variable domain in full, with the rest retrieved from reference TRBV7-3 and TRBJ1-2, is GAGVSQTPSNKVTEKGKYVELRCDPISGHTALYWYRQSLGQGPEFLIYFQGTGAADDSGLPNDRFFAVRPEGSVSTLKIQRTERGDSAVYLCASSLRQNYGYTFGSGTRLTVV.

This sequence joins TRBV5-1 and TRBJ2-1, with D uncertain. The germline CDR1 and CDR2 sequences are SGHRS and YFSETQ. The V end was cut by 0 bases, the J end by 2 bases, with 12 bases between. The CDR3 has 16 amino acids. The CDR3 loop reads CASSLDPALAYNEQFF. CDR3 DNA sequence: TGCGCCAGCAGCTTGGACCCTGCTCTAGCCTACAATGAGCAGTTCTTC. The variable domain in full, with the rest retrieved from reference TRBV5-1 and TRBJ2-1, is KAGVTQTPRYLIKTRGQQVTLSCSPISGHRSVSWYQQTPGQGLQFLFEYFSETQRNKGNFPGRFSGRQFSNSRSEMNVSTLELGDSALYLCASSLDPALAYNEQFFGPGTRLTVL.